This TCR beta chain was documented in a study of CD8+ T cells in alopecia areata. For the study at large: Treated patients were given oral tofacitinib, which was dosed at 5 to 10 mg twice daily.

Whole-study results and caveats: Clonality in lesional scalp, especially alopecia totalis/universalis, exceeded that of normal scalp.

This clone was seen repeatedly, ten times or more. Its specificity is unknown. Other DNA variants within this sample encode the same CDR3. Reverse transcribed after extraction, RNA yielded cDNA as the sequencing template. TCRdb's copy holds only in-frame clones and misses some; the assay was immunoSEQ multiplex PCR. The sample includes over 100,000 clones, approximately 49% of them seen just once. Looked up from germline, CDR1 is MRHNA and CDR2 is SNTAGT. The trim removed 3 bases at V and 4 bases at J, leaving 1 base unmatched. The CDR3 runs to 14 residues. The TCR comes from a human donor with alopecia areata. The genes are TRBV6-4 and TRBJ2-3; 10 bases are a match to TRBD1. This specimen was CD8+ T cells sorted from blood, taken at week 0. The CDR3 DNA reads TGTGCCAGCAGTGAAGGACAGGGGGCAGATACGCAGTATTTT. It translates to CASSEGQGADTQYF.